This record looks at one TCR beta chain sequence and its context. V was cut by 1 base and J by 0 bases, with 6 bases left in between. Germline V lookup: CDR1 SGHVS, CDR2 FQNEAQ. The CDR3 runs to 14 residues. This sample stems from a study of blood T cell repertoires in COVID-19. About the study: Sources were T cells, B-cell-depleted T cells, or PBMCs; the material itself was cDNA or gDNA.

Assay used: immunoSEQ multiplex PCR; TCRdb lists only in-frame clones, some missing. The data show 130,000 to 150,000 clones, 81% seen once. This receptor was taken from a human donor with acute or convalescent COVID-19. The donor label of this sample is uncertain. Source material: peripheral blood. This rearrangement joins TRBV7-8 to TRBJ1-1; no firm D call. The CDR3 here is CASSLGRMNTEAFF. The CDR3 coding sequence is TGTGCCAGCAGCTTAGGCAGAATGAACACTGAAGCTTTCTTT.